This entry describes one T cell receptor (beta chain). Sequencing was performed with immunoSEQ multiplex PCR; in TCRdb, only in-frame clones are kept and a portion is missing. Here the sample spans 75,000 to 95,000 clones, roughly nine tenths being singletons. The CDR3 is made up of 18 amino acids. Looked up from germline, CDR1 is MNHEY and CDR2 is SVGEGT. V lost 6 bases, J lost 2 bases, and 17 bases stayed unmatched. The data were obtained in a study of T cell responses to AZD1222 COVID-19 vaccine. The TCR was taken from an adult who received the AZD1222 COVID-19 vaccine. This chain joins TRBV6-2 or TRBV6-3 and TRBJ2-5, with TRBD2 identical over 8 bases. The starting material was peripheral blood, obtained 28 days after the second AZD1222 dose. CDR3 DNA sequence: TGTGCCAGCAGCCCGAGGGCGGGGGGCCTCAAGGCGCAAGAGACCCAGTACTTC. It is translated as CASSPRAGGLKAQETQYF.